This T cell receptor beta chain is drawn from a study of early T cells in non-severe SARS-CoV-2 infection. Turning to the study itself: Chains were not paired, and sequencing was done on bulk RNA from unsorted whole blood.

TCRdb ran MiXCR on the 5' RACE reads and lists one entry per CDR3 protein. Of 50,000 to 70,000 distinct CDR3 sequences in the sample, around 13% were seen once. Trimming shortened V by 6 bases and J by 3 bases, and 12 bases separated the two germline ends. CDR3 length: 14 residues. This clonotype was seen ten or more times. Sequenced: whole blood. This clonotype was sampled from an adult who was a healthcare worker with PCR-confirmed SARS-CoV-2 infection or an uninfected control (not recorded which). The chain recombines TRBV12-3 or TRBV12-4 with TRBJ1-5; tentatively, D is TRBD1 (6 bases). CDR3 nucleotide sequence: TGTGCCAGCAGCCCGACAGGTCTCAATCAGCCCCAGCATTTT. Amino acids: CASSPTGLNQPQHF.